This T cell receptor (beta chain) was sequenced for a study of cytomegalovirus exposure and HLA in healthy donors (dated by TCRdb to the late 2010s). Regarding the research as a whole: The 650 to 800 repertoires of the first cohort and the 120 validation repertoires were produced on the same platform, according to a later analysis. Along with the roughly 700-subject first cohort, a separate validation cohort of over a hundred different subjects was used. To predict cytomegalovirus infection status, the study combined high-throughput TCR immunosequencing, statistical association of individual TCRs with disease status, and machine learning. The aim of the study was to test whether cataloging public T cell receptors could identify signatures of past pathogen exposure.

The library was generated by the immunoSEQ multiplex PCR assay. Concerning the study's data processing: A statistical classification framework was built to diagnose cytomegalovirus status from the catalog of TCR beta chain sequences. In TCRdb, the immuneACCESS table is reduced to in-frame sequences with V and J assigned. These tables do not hold every clone; where another copy was compared, an unresolved V gene accounts for under half, and the others remain unexplained. V and J calls and clone size come straight from that table; D and trimming were deduced from the DNA. The sample table shows tens of thousands of clones, and more than 85% are seen once. The ten largest clones capture 5.8% of the sample. Separate from the approximately 670-subject first cohort, the validation cohort of 120 subjects was the group to which the donors belonged. In this sample, this clone turned up a few times. Its cognate antigen has yet to be identified. Base qualities are not at hand, and no much larger clone is one base apart.

The research as a whole found: The validation cohort had no HLA typing available for a later analysis, so co-occurrence within that cohort was assessed over all 110 or so repertoires. In vitro tests confirmed that three of the cytomegalovirus-associated TCR beta chains recognize cytomegalovirus antigens. A total of 164 TCR beta chains were listed by the study as associated with cytomegalovirus. In a later analysis, TCRs clustered in the first cohort were found to also tend to co-occur in the 130 or so validation repertoires, with 94% of cluster scores above 0. The classifier was reported to diagnose cytomegalovirus status with high specificity and sensitivity in both the original cohort and the validation cohort. According to the authors, the approach could potentially be generalized to other disease states and immunological phenotypes. Across donors, most TCR sequences were observed very rarely, whereas some public TCRs were present in many individuals.

This clonotype was obtained from a woman younger than 35 in good health and CMV-seronegative. The sequencing sample was made of PBMCs.

DNA sequence: TGCGCCAGCAGCTTCGGGACAGTTGGAGGAGATACGCAGTATTTT. Translated, it gives CASSFGTVGGDTQYF. Here the chain combines TRBV5-1 and TRBJ2-3, with 7 junctional bases fitting TRBD1. Unmatched junction bases come to 8, with V trimmed by 2 bases and J by 5 bases. From its cysteine to its phenylalanine, the CDR3 spans 15 amino acids. Only the CDR3 part of the read is kept: 45 bases, read in frame from the first base. According to the germline V gene, CDR1 reads SGHRS and CDR2 reads YFSETQ. The full variable domain, completed from the reference TRBV5-1 and TRBJ2-3 proteins outside the CDR3, reads KAGVTQTPRYLIKTRGQQVTLSCSPISGHRSVSWYQQTPGQGLQFLFEYFSETQRNKGNFPGRFSGRQFSNSRSEMNVSTLELGDSALYLCASSFGTVGGDTQYFGPGTRLTVL.